These 9 T cell receptor beta chains were all obtained from the same sample, sequenced in a study of STAT5B mutations in CD4+ large granular lymphocyte leukemia. Generated by immunoSEQ multiplex PCR, the TCRdb table keeps only in-frame clones and is missing some. The profile shows around 50,000 clones, 80% to 85% of them singletons. The material sequenced was CD4+ T cells from blood buffy coats. The receptors were gathered from a human donor in good health.

The J gene is TRBJ1-6, the V gene TRBV25-1, with 9 bases fitting TRBD1. CDR3 length: 13 residues. Germline V gene data show CDR1 as MGHDK and CDR2 as SYGVNS. J lost 10 bases, V lost 7 bases, and 5 bases had no gene match. CDR3 nucleotides: TGTGCCAGCACCGGGACAGGGTGGTCACCCCTCCACTTT. Protein product: CASTGTGWSPLHF.

This clone was counted a few times. V usage is TRBV12-2 and J usage is TRBJ1-6; TRBD1, the table's D call, lacks a check against the DNA. TRBV12-2 is a pseudogene segment. This CDR3 comprises 13 residues. CDR3 sequence: CASPTQENSPLHF. DNA for the CDR3: TGTGCAAGCCCGACCCAGGAAAATTCACCCCTCCACTTT.

J is TRBJ1-1 and V is TRBV29-1; 9 positions agree with TRBD1. J was trimmed by 0 bases and V by 7 bases; bases with no gene match: 6. The germline V gene has CDR1 SQVTM and CDR2 ANQGSEA. The CDR3 covers 14 residues. CDR3: CSAQGTGLNTEAFF. In DNA, the CDR3 is TGCAGCGCGCAGGGGACAGGGCTGAACACTGAAGCTTTCTTT.

This chain connects TRBV19 to TRBJ1-4; D uncertain. V shed 3 bases and J shed 0 bases, with 11 bases lying between them. From germline, CDR1 is LNHDA and CDR2 SQIVND (reference sequence). The CDR3 has 16 residues. CDR3 coding DNA: TGTGCCAGTAGTATCGCCCCAGGTTCAACTAATGAAAAACTGTTTTTT. Translating gives CASSIAPGSTNEKLFF.

The chain employs TRBV5-1 and TRBJ1-1, with a tentative D call TRBD1 (6 bases). CDR1 SGHRS and CDR2 YFSETQ come from the germline V gene. V lost 3 bases to trimming and J lost 1 base, with 7 bases between them. CDR3 length: 13 amino acids. CDR3 loop: CASSWTENTEAFF. The CDR3 DNA reads as TGCGCCAGCAGCTGGACAGAGAACACTGAAGCTTTCTTT.

CDR3 region: CASSLARKWGTKGSPLHF. The CDR3 nucleotides read TGTGCCAGCAGCTTGGCTAGAAAGTGGGGGACTAAGGGGTCACCCCTCCACTTT. The genes are TRBV5-6 and TRBJ1-6; TRBD1 is a possible D gene (5 bases). CDR3 length equals 18 residues. CDR1 is SGHDT, CDR2 YYEEEE, per germline. V was clipped by 0 bases and J by 10 bases, with 23 bases between them.

V gene TRBV10-1 combines with J gene TRBJ2-7; no clear D. CDR3 length: 12 residues. Germline CDR1 WNHNN, CDR2 SYGVQD (reference sequence). The V gene lost 0 bases and the J gene lost 5 bases, with 5 bases spanning the gap. The CDR3 is CASSESWHEQYF. The CDR3 DNA reads TGCGCCAGCAGTGAGTCATGGCACGAGCAGTACTTC.

The V and J genes are TRBV23-1 and TRBJ2-1; tentative D call: TRBD1 (5 bases). TRBV23-1 is given ORF status, its function remaining uncertain. The V and J ends lost 2 bases and 6 bases respectively, with 41 bases between them. The CDR3 totals 24 residues. The CDR3: CASSQTSARLRTLVPPTTPNEQFF. The CDR3 nucleotides are TGCGCCAGCAGTCAAACGAGCGCCAGATTACGGACATTAGTCCCCCCCACCACTCCCAATGAGCAGTTCTTC.

V gene TRBV28 combines with J gene TRBJ1-4; 7 bases are shared with TRBD1. V dropped 6 bases and J dropped 8; count of bases not matched to a gene: 9. CDR1 is MDHEN and CDR2 is SYDVKM in the germline V gene. The CDR3 runs to 14 residues. CDR3 in DNA: TGTGCCAGCAGAACGACAGGGCCAGGGGAAAAACTGTTTTTT. Translating gives CASRTTGPGEKLFF.